Below, 28 T cell receptor beta chains from the same sample are listed, as sequenced in a study of CD4 T cells in relation to SARS-CoV-2 and coronaviruses. CD4+ T cells from unexposed donors were obtained before the COVID-19 pandemic (2011-2018). Isolation of CD4+ T cells took place after about 9 days in culture. Their cognate antigens are unknown. Profiling relied on immunoSEQ multiplex PCR, and the TCRdb table lists in-frame clones only, not all of them. In the table there are roughly 18,000 clones, 60% to 85% of which are singletons. The sequenced sample consisted of CD4+ T cells from PBMCs, cultured in vitro. All receptors derive from a human donor in good health.

J is TRBJ1-2 and V is TRBV12-3 or TRBV12-4, with D unclear. The CDR3 is made up of 11 amino acids. The ends were cut back, 3 bases at V and 5 bases at J, with 4 bases in the middle. The DNA of the CDR3 is TGTGCCAGCAGTTTCGGTTATGGCTACACCTTC. This gives the protein CASSFGYGYTF.

The J gene is TRBJ2-7, the V gene TRBV5-1, with D perhaps matching TRBD2 (6 bases). The CDR3 is made up of 17 amino acids. V lost 3 bases and J 2 bases, leaving 21 bases between the germline ends. CDR1 is SGHRS, CDR2 YFSETQ, per germline. The CDR3 spells CASSSAPRVRGTYEQYF. The CDR3 DNA is TGCGCCAGCAGCTCCGCCCCCAGGGTGCGGGGAACCTACGAGCAGTACTTC.

The chain carries TRBV7-3 and TRBJ1-1; TRBD1 might be the D (5 bases). CDR1 is SGHTA, CDR2 FQGTGA, per germline. The ends were cut back, 5 bases at V and 6 bases at J, with 19 bases in the middle. The CDR3 length is 15 residues. The CDR3 bases are TGTGCCAGCAGCCCCCCTTCAGGGTCCTGGTCTGAAGCTTTCTTT. This codes for CASSPPSGSWSEAFF.

The CDR3 coding sequence is TGCGCCAGCAGCCCGCCTACGGTGGAAGGGGGGGATGGCTACACCTTC. Translating gives CASSPPTVEGGDGYTF. The chain employs TRBV5-1 and TRBJ1-2; D may be TRBD1 (6 bases). Trimming removed 4 bases at V and 6 bases at J, with 22 bases between. Germline V gives CDR1 SGHRS, CDR2 YFSETQ. This CDR3 is built from 16 residues.

V is TRBV2 and J is TRBJ1-2; 7 nucleotides align to TRBD1. Per germline, CDR1 SNHLY and CDR2 FYNNEI. Trimming cost V 7 bases and J 6 bases; bases outside gene matches: 8. The CDR3 runs 13 residues. CDR3 DNA sequence: TGTGCCAGCACCAGAGACAGGGCCAATGGCTACACCTTC. This sequence encodes CASTRDRANGYTF.

J is TRBJ2-1 and V is TRBV2, with 15 bases identical to TRBD2. This CDR3 comprises 14 residues. The ends lost 1 base at V and 15 bases at J; junction bases unmatched: 4. The germline V gene encodes CDR1 SNHLY and CDR2 FYNNEI. CDR3 nucleotide sequence: TGTGCCAGCAGTGAAGGGACTAGCGGGAGGGCCCGGTTCTTC. Amino acids: CASSEGTSGRARFF.

This sequence joins TRBV19 and TRBJ1-4; no clear D. V lost 5 bases and J lost 7, with 14 bases in between. The CDR3 is 14 residues long. In germline, CDR1 is LNHDA, CDR2 SQIVND (reference sequence). The CDR3 DNA reads as TGTGCCAGTAGTCCGGATGCTGCGGGTGAAAAACTGTTTTTT. Its protein product is CASSPDAAGEKLFF.

The chain links TRBV18 to TRBJ2-1, with 9 bases that match TRBD2. Germline V lookup: CDR1 KGHSH, CDR2 LQKENI. There are 16 residues in the CDR3. Germline trimming cut 4 bases from V and 7 bases from J; bases unmatched to any gene: 11. CDR3 in DNA: TGTGCCAGCTCACTTTTCGGCGGGAGGGATATTAATGAGCAGTTCTTC. It encodes CASSLFGGRDINEQFF. The variable domain in full, completed from reference TRBV18 and TRBJ2-1, reads NAGVMQNPRHLVRRRGQEARLRCSPMKGHSHVYWYRQLPEEGLKFMVYLQKENIIDESGMPKERFSAEFPKEGPSILRIQQVVRGDSAAYFCASSLFGGRDINEQFFGPGTRLTVL.

V usage is TRBV5-1 and J usage is TRBJ1-1; no clear D. CDR3 length equals 12 residues. Trimming left V 4 bases short and J 5 bases short, with 9 bases between. Germline CDR1 and CDR2: SGHRS and YFSETQ. The CDR3 spells CASSRVGTEAFF. In nucleotides, the CDR3 is TGCGCCAGCAGCCGCGTGGGGACTGAAGCTTTCTTT.

The chain combines TRBV19 with TRBJ1-1; TRBD1 matches at 7 bases. Germline-derived CDR1 and CDR2 are LNHDA and SQIVND (reference sequence). V was clipped by 7 bases and J by 0 bases; unmatched bases: 5. CDR3 length: 14 residues. The CDR3 nucleotides read TGTGCCAGTACCACGACAGGGCTGAACACTGAAGCTTTCTTT. Its protein product is CASTTTGLNTEAFF.

The V gene is TRBV5-6, the J gene TRBJ2-7; the match to TRBD2 covers 8 bases. The germline CDR1 and CDR2 sequences are SGHDT and YYEEEE. V trimming: 4 bases; J trimming: 2 bases; junction bases outside the gene matches: 11. The CDR3 is made up of 16 amino acids. The CDR3 protein is CASSVTTAGAPYEQYF. The CDR3 DNA follows: TGTGCCAGCAGCGTGACTACAGCGGGAGCCCCCTACGAGCAGTACTTC.

This chain joins TRBV13 and TRBJ1-2; D ambiguous. This CDR3 has 14 residues. The germline V gene encodes CDR1 PRHDT and CDR2 FYEKMQ (reference sequence). V lost 3 bases and J 0 bases, leaving 8 bases between the germline ends. CDR3 amino acids: CASSFSVTNYGYTF. In DNA form, the CDR3 reads TGTGCCAGCAGCTTTAGTGTTACTAACTATGGCTACACCTTC.

V and J are TRBV30 and TRBJ1-5; no definite D call. The V end lost 4 bases, the J end lost 3 bases, and 13 bases lay between the germline ends. The CDR3 extends over 14 amino acids. Germline V gene sequence: CDR1 GTSNPN, CDR2 SVGIG (reference sequence). CDR3 residues: CAWTTLNTNQPQHF. The CDR3, as DNA: TGTGCCTGGACGACCCTCAACACCAATCAGCCCCAGCATTTT.

The J gene is TRBJ1-2, the V gene TRBV6-5, with 10 nucleotides matching TRBD1. The V gene's germline CDR1 is MNHEY and CDR2 SVGAGI. The CDR3 runs to 13 residues. V shed 6 bases, J shed 5 bases, and the junction held 3 bases outside the gene matches. CDR3 nucleotide sequence: TGTGCCAGCAGCCGGACAGGGGGGTATGGCTACACCTTC. The encoded protein is CASSRTGGYGYTF.

Only a few counts were recorded for this clone. The CDR3 DNA sequence: TGCGCCAGCAGTGAGGGCCGGTCTCAGCCCCAGCATTTT. Its protein product is CASSEGRSQPQHF. The chain joins TRBV10-2 to TRBJ1-5, with no clear D. The CDR3 is 13 amino acids. Trimming shortened V by 2 bases and J by 6 bases, and 8 bases separated the two germline ends. Germline V gene data show CDR1 as WSHSY and CDR2 as SAAADI.

The chain recombines TRBV6-1 with TRBJ1-5; TRBD1 aligns across 10 bases. J was trimmed by 2 bases and V by 2 bases; bases with no gene match: 6. The CDR3 extends over 17 amino acids. Germline V gene sequence: CDR1 MNHNS, CDR2 SASEGT. The CDR3 DNA reads as TGTGCCAGCAGTGAATCGGGACAGGGGTTTGGCAATCAGCCCCAGCATTTT. It is translated as CASSESGQGFGNQPQHF.

V usage is TRBV4-2 and J usage is TRBJ1-2, with D unresolved. This CDR3 comprises 14 residues. Germline V gene lookup returns CDR1 LGHNA and CDR2 YNFKEQ. Trimming took off 1 base at V and 4 bases at J, with 10 bases between the two ends. The chain's CDR3 is CASSQATDTYGYTF. CDR3 DNA: TGTGCCAGCAGCCAAGCGACGGATACCTATGGCTACACCTTC.

The V gene is TRBV6-5, the J gene TRBJ1-1; tentative D call: TRBD1 (6 bases). V dropped 4 bases and J dropped 5 bases, with 17 bases sitting between them. In germline, CDR1 is MNHEY, CDR2 SVGAGI. There are 15 residues in the CDR3. Here the CDR3 reads CASSWEGGLQTEAFF. Written as DNA, the CDR3 is TGTGCCAGCAGTTGGGAGGGGGGGCTGCAAACTGAAGCTTTCTTT.

CDR3 amino acids: CASSYSWGAVNTEAFF. CDR3 nucleotides: TGTGCCAGCAGTTACTCCTGGGGTGCGGTAAACACTGAAGCTTTCTTT. The chain has TRBV6-5 and TRBJ1-1; no clear D gene. From germline, CDR1 is MNHEY and CDR2 SVGAGI. The CDR3 length is 16 residues. Trimming shortened V by 0 bases and J by 2 bases, and 13 bases separated the two germline ends.

The rearrangement joins TRBV7-6 to TRBJ2-5, with D perhaps given as TRBD1 or TRBD2 (7 bases each). The V end lost 0 bases, the J end lost 0 bases, and 14 bases lay between the germline ends. This CDR3 has 17 residues. Germline CDR1 SGHVS, CDR2 FNYEAQ. The CDR3 nucleotides are TGTGCCAGCAGCTTAGCGCCGGGGGGACAGTACCAAGAGACCCAGTACTTC. This encodes CASSLAPGGQYQETQYF.

This clone occurred once. The rearrangement links TRBV5-1 to TRBJ1-4, with 7 bases lining up with TRBD1. Losses at the gene ends were 4 bases for V and 5 bases for J; bases not matched to a gene: 8. The CDR3 runs 15 residues. The germline gives CDR1 SGHRS, CDR2 YFSETQ. DNA for the CDR3: TGCGCCAGCAGCAGGTACTCGGACAGGAATGAAAAACTGTTTTTT. Translated: CASSRYSDRNEKLFF.

The rearrangement uses TRBV2 and TRBJ2-7, with D perhaps given as TRBD1 or TRBD2 (5 bases each). Germline values: CDR1 SNHLY, CDR2 FYNNEI. CDR3 length equals 13 residues. V lost 5 bases and J lost 4, with 12 bases in between. In DNA form, the CDR3 reads TGTGCCAGCAGTCCCGGGGCGGCATACGAGCAGTACTTC. This gives the protein CASSPGAAYEQYF.

This chain uses TRBV24-1 with TRBJ2-3, with 8 positions matching TRBD1. The junction had 8 bases not matched to a gene; V was cut back by 4 bases and J by 3 bases. Germline loops: CDR1 KGHDR, CDR2 SFDVKD. The CDR3 has 16 amino acids. The CDR3 DNA follows: TGTGCCACCAGTGACAGGGGGCTGTTAGGTACAGATACGCAGTATTTT. Protein: CATSDRGLLGTDTQYF.

The table lists this clone with a count of one. The chain has TRBV24-1 and TRBJ2-5; no definite D call. The CDR3 covers 13 residues. CDR1 and CDR2 from the germline V gene are KGHDR and SFDVKD. V lost 10 bases to trimming and J lost 4 bases, with 15 bases between them. CDR3 loop: CATIQGMVETQYF. CDR3 nucleotides: TGTGCCACTATACAAGGGATGGTAGAGACCCAGTACTTC.

This rearrangement joins TRBV7-2 to TRBJ2-2; TRBD2 is a possible D gene (6 bases). This CDR3 is 15 amino acids long. In germline, CDR1 is SGHTA, CDR2 FQGNSA. V lost 3 bases and J lost 4, with 12 bases in between. DNA of the CDR3: TGTGCCAGCAGCTTCCAGACTAGATCCACCGGGGAGCTGTTTTTT. As protein: CASSFQTRSTGELFF.

V usage is TRBV7-8 and J usage is TRBJ1-5, with unresolved D. The germline gives CDR1 SGHVS, CDR2 FQNEAQ. CDR3 length: 16 residues. Trimming stripped 3 bases from V and 0 bases from J, with 12 bases between. The CDR3 DNA follows: TGTGCCAGCAGCTTCGCGACGGGCTATAGCAATCAGCCCCAGCATTTT. Its protein product is CASSFATGYSNQPQHF.

This clone appeared a few times. This sequence joins TRBV12-3 or TRBV12-4 and TRBJ1-1; D is possibly TRBD1 (6 bases). Between the trimmed V and J ends, which lost 6 bases and 8 bases, there was a span of 16 bases. This CDR3 is built from 13 residues. The CDR3, as DNA: TGTGCCAGCAGCAGGGGACCGTATCTCGAAGCTTTCTTT. Amino acid sequence: CASSRGPYLEAFF.

The chain links TRBV19 to TRBJ2-1; TRBD2 aligns across 12 bases. The CDR3 covers 20 residues. V lost 6 bases and J lost 0; bases outside the gene matches: 15. Germline values: CDR1 LNHDA, CDR2 SQIVND (reference sequence). The chain's CDR3 is CASSRWRTSGTLDSYNEQFF. CDR3 DNA sequence: TGTGCCAGTAGCCGTTGGCGGACTAGCGGGACCTTGGACTCCTACAATGAGCAGTTCTTC. The whole variable domain, remainder taken from reference TRBV19 and TRBJ2-1, is DGGITQSPKYLFRKEGQNVTLSCEQNLNHDAMYWYRQDPGQGLRLIYYSQIVNDFQKGDIAEGYSVSREKKESFPLTVTSAQKNPTAFYLCASSRWRTSGTLDSYNEQFFGPGTRLTVL.